This T cell receptor beta chain appears in the sequencing data of a study of blood T cell repertoires in COVID-19. Produced via immunoSEQ multiplex PCR; TCRdb's table is partial and in-frame only. The data show about 23,000 clones, roughly 90% seen once. Germline lookup yields CDR1 SGDLS and CDR2 YYNGEE. This CDR3 has 14 residues. The J segment lost 3 bases and the V segment lost 0 bases, leaving 3 bases of the junction unmatched. The clonotype was recovered from a woman of 80 years or more with active COVID-19. Sequences were obtained from peripheral blood. V and J are TRBV9 and TRBJ2-7; 7 bases match TRBD1. DNA for the CDR3: TGTGCCAGCAGCGTAGGCCCAGGGGGCTACGAGCAGTACTTC. It encodes CASSVGPGGYEQYF.